This is a list of T cell receptor beta chains from one sample in a study of neurological immune-mediated disorders. TCRdb called the 5' RACE reads again in MiXCR, with one record for every CDR3 protein. Altogether some 45,000 distinct CDR3 sequences are present, roughly 14% being singletons, with the ten largest covering roughly 4.8%. The sequenced material came from PBMCs. All receptors come from a male donor with HTLV-1-associated myelopathy (HAM/TSP). CDR3s include the opening cysteine and the closing phenylalanine or tryptophan. The D gene is left open where the match is weak. Size tells how often a clone was seen (once, few, many) or the class of an expanded clone, and some rows leave it out.

V gene: TRBV9; J gene: TRBJ2-1; clone size: many; D gene: TRBD2; CDR3 protein: CASSIHRGGAWDEQFF; CDR3 DNA: TGTGCCAGCAGCATACACCGCGGGGGGGCCTGGGATGAGCAGTTCTTC
V gene: TRBV5-1; J gene: TRBJ2-3; clone size: many; D gene: NA; CDR3 protein: CASSLVRSGGTDTQYF; CDR3 DNA: TGCGCCAGCAGCTTGGTCCGGTCTGGGGGCACAGATACGCAGTATTTT
V gene: TRBV20-1; J gene: TRBJ1-5; clone size: many; D gene: TRBD1; CDR3 protein: CSARPGTGHSNQPQHF; CDR3 DNA: TGCAGTGCTAGACCCGGGACAGGGCATAGCAATCAGCCCCAGCATTTT
V gene: TRBV20-1; J gene: TRBJ2-5; clone size: many; D gene: NA; CDR3 protein: CSARVLVGETQYF; CDR3 DNA: TGCAGTGCTAGAGTTCTAGTGGGGGAAACCCAGTACTTC
V gene: TRBV4-1; J gene: TRBJ2-3; clone size: many; D gene: NA; CDR3 protein: CASSQMLGSDTQYF; CDR3 DNA: TGCGCCAGCAGCCAAATGCTAGGGTCAGATACGCAGTATTTT
V gene: TRBV20-1; J gene: TRBJ2-5; clone size: many; D gene: NA; CDR3 protein: CSARGYQETQYF; CDR3 DNA: TGCAGTGCTAGGGGGTACCAAGAGACCCAGTACTTC
V gene: TRBV9; J gene: TRBJ2-2; clone size: many; D gene: NA; CDR3 protein: CASSVDPREYTGELFF; CDR3 DNA: TGTGCCAGCAGCGTAGACCCCAGGGAGTATACCGGGGAGCTGTTTTTT
V gene: TRBV5-1; J gene: TRBJ2-5; clone size: many; D gene: NA; CDR3 protein: CASSLAAGARYETQYF; CDR3 DNA: TGCGCCAGCAGCTTGGCGGCAGGGGCCCGTTATGAGACCCAGTACTTC
V gene: TRBV7-9; J gene: TRBJ2-5; clone size: NA; D gene: TRBD2; CDR3 protein: CASSSRTSAETQYF; CDR3 DNA: TGTGCCAGCAGCTCGCGGACTAGCGCGGAGACCCAGTACTTC
V gene: TRBV20-1; J gene: TRBJ2-5; clone size: many; D gene: NA; CDR3 protein: CSARGGWVGGRETQYF; CDR3 DNA: TGCAGTGCTAGAGGGGGTTGGGTCGGGGGGCGAGAGACCCAGTACTTC
V gene: TRBV20-1; J gene: TRBJ2-7; clone size: many; D gene: TRBD2; CDR3 protein: CSATLLAGVLYEQYF; CDR3 DNA: TGCAGTGCTACCTTACTAGCGGGGGTCCTCTACGAGCAGTACTTC
V gene: TRBV5-5; J gene: TRBJ2-3; clone size: many; D gene: TRBD1; CDR3 protein: CASSPGQGISTDTQYF; CDR3 DNA: TGTGCCAGCAGCCCCGGACAGGGTATTTCCACAGATACGCAGTATTTT
V gene: TRBV20-1; J gene: TRBJ1-5; clone size: many; D gene: NA; CDR3 protein: CSASLVEQPQHF; CDR3 DNA: TGCAGTGCTAGTCTAGTGGAACAGCCCCAGCATTTT
V gene: TRBV5-1; J gene: TRBJ2-3; clone size: NA; D gene: TRBD2; CDR3 protein: CASSFTTSGSTDTQYF; CDR3 DNA: TGCGCCAGCAGCTTCACAACTAGCGGGAGCACAGATACGCAGTATTTT
V gene: TRBV20-1; J gene: TRBJ2-2; clone size: many; D gene: NA; CDR3 protein: CSARQHTGELFF; CDR3 DNA: TGCAGTGCTAGGCAGCACACCGGGGAGCTGTTTTTT
V gene: TRBV5-5; J gene: TRBJ1-2; clone size: many; D gene: NA; CDR3 protein: CASSLAETYGYTF; CDR3 DNA: TGTGCCAGCAGCTTGGCGGAGACCTATGGCTACACCTTC
V gene: TRBV4-1; J gene: TRBJ1-5; clone size: many; D gene: TRBD1; CDR3 protein: CASSQDGQGDQPQHF; CDR3 DNA: TGCGCCAGCAGCCAAGATGGTCAGGGGGATCAGCCCCAGCATTTT
V gene: TRBV6-4; J gene: TRBJ2-3; clone size: many; D gene: TRBD2; CDR3 protein: CASSERGGSPDTQYF; CDR3 DNA: TGTGCCAGCAGTGAGCGGGGGGGCAGCCCGGATACGCAGTATTTT
V gene: TRBV7-9; J gene: TRBJ2-5; clone size: many; D gene: NA; CDR3 protein: CASSLEEGWETQYF; CDR3 DNA: TGTGCCAGCAGCCTAGAGGAGGGCTGGGAGACCCAGTACTTC
V gene: TRBV20-1; J gene: TRBJ2-1; clone size: many; D gene: TRBD2; CDR3 protein: CSASMRRGNSYNEQFF; CDR3 DNA: TGCAGTGCTAGCATGCGGCGGGGGAACTCCTACAATGAGCAGTTCTTC
V gene: TRBV10-2; J gene: TRBJ2-5; clone size: many; D gene: NA; CDR3 protein: CASKDPLGLVSTQYF; CDR3 DNA: TGCGCCAGCAAGGATCCCCTGGGGCTAGTCAGCACCCAGTACTTC
V gene: TRBV7-2; J gene: TRBJ2-5; clone size: many; D gene: NA; CDR3 protein: CASSLQRQETQYF; CDR3 DNA: TGTGCCAGCAGCCTACAACGGCAAGAGACCCAGTACTTC
V gene: TRBV5-1; J gene: TRBJ2-3; clone size: many; D gene: TRBD1; CDR3 protein: CASSLVGQGSDTQYF; CDR3 DNA: TGCGCCAGCAGCCTGGTGGGACAGGGGTCAGATACGCAGTATTTT
V gene: TRBV5-1; J gene: TRBJ2-1; clone size: many; D gene: TRBD1; CDR3 protein: CASSLVATGGYEQFF; CDR3 DNA: TGCGCCAGCAGCTTGGTGGCGACAGGGGGCTATGAGCAGTTCTTC
V gene: TRBV6-1; J gene: TRBJ1-5; clone size: NA; D gene: NA; CDR3 protein: CASSGLGFESQHF; CDR3 DNA: TGTGCCAGCAGTGGTTTAGGGTTCGAATCCCAGCATTTT
V gene: TRBV6-5; J gene: TRBJ1-1; clone size: many; D gene: TRBD1; CDR3 protein: CASSRPDRVNTEAFF; CDR3 DNA: TGTGCCAGCTCCCGCCCGGACAGGGTGAATACTGAAGCTTTCTTT
V gene: TRBV10-2; J gene: TRBJ1-5; clone size: many; D gene: TRBD1; CDR3 protein: CASSEGGQGTRGNQPQHF; CDR3 DNA: TGCGCCAGCAGTGAGGGGGGACAGGGCACAAGGGGCAATCAGCCCCAGCATTTT
V gene: TRBV10-2; J gene: TRBJ2-2; clone size: many; D gene: TRBD2; CDR3 protein: CASRTSGGNTGELFF; CDR3 DNA: TGCGCCAGCAGGACTAGCGGGGGGAACACCGGGGAGCTGTTTTTT
V gene: TRBV5-7; J gene: TRBJ2-7; clone size: many; D gene: NA; CDR3 protein: CASSFSRQTYEQYF; CDR3 DNA: TGTGCCAGCAGCTTTTCTCGGCAGACCTACGAGCAGTACTTC
V gene: TRBV15; J gene: TRBJ2-3; clone size: many; D gene: NA; CDR3 protein: CATSRGDGGSGDTQYF; CDR3 DNA: TGTGCCACCAGCAGAGGTGACGGAGGATCTGGAGATACGCAGTATTTT
V gene: TRBV6-1; J gene: TRBJ2-7; clone size: many; D gene: TRBD1; CDR3 protein: CASSEGRQGSYEQYF; CDR3 DNA: TGTGCCAGCAGTGAAGGGCGACAGGGGTCCTACGAGCAGTACTTC
V gene: TRBV29-1; J gene: TRBJ2-7; clone size: many; D gene: NA; CDR3 protein: CSGGGGYEQYF; CDR3 DNA: TGCAGCGGGGGGGGCGGCTACGAGCAGTACTTC
V gene: TRBV6-5; J gene: TRBJ2-5; clone size: few; D gene: NA; CDR3 protein: CASSLRTPTGRETQYF; CDR3 DNA: TGTGCCAGCAGCCTACGCACCCCCACAGGGCGAGAGACCCAGTACTTC
V gene: TRBV5-5; J gene: TRBJ1-1; clone size: many; D gene: TRBD1; CDR3 protein: CASSPRGGQRNTEAFF; CDR3 DNA: TGTGCCAGCAGCCCCCGTGGGGGACAGAGGAACACTGAAGCTTTCTTT
V gene: TRBV12-3/TRBV12-4; J gene: TRBJ1-2; clone size: many; D gene: NA; CDR3 protein: CASSLSTVRYGYTF; CDR3 DNA: TGTGCCAGCAGTTTATCGACAGTCCGATATGGCTACACCTTC
V gene: TRBV7-9; J gene: TRBJ2-5; clone size: many; D gene: NA; CDR3 protein: CASSLSGQETQYF; CDR3 DNA: TGTGCCAGCAGCTTGTCGGGCCAAGAGACCCAGTACTTC
V gene: TRBV18; J gene: TRBJ2-5; clone size: few; D gene: TRBD1; CDR3 protein: CASSPRQGVETQYF; CDR3 DNA: TGTGCCAGCTCACCCAGACAGGGTGTAGAGACCCAGTACTTC
V gene: TRBV5-1; J gene: TRBJ2-5; clone size: many; D gene: NA; CDR3 protein: CASSLFYQETQYF; CDR3 DNA: TGCGCCAGCAGCCTCTTTTACCAAGAGACCCAGTACTTC
V gene: TRBV28; J gene: TRBJ1-4; clone size: many; D gene: NA; CDR3 protein: CASSLVSSNEKLFF; CDR3 DNA: TGTGCCAGCAGTTTAGTCAGCTCTAATGAAAAACTGTTTTTT
V gene: TRBV7-3; J gene: TRBJ2-1; clone size: NA; D gene: NA; CDR3 protein: CASSFQGGDNEQFF; CDR3 DNA: TGTGCCAGCAGCTTCCAGGGGGGAGACAATGAGCAGTTCTTC
V gene: TRBV9; J gene: TRBJ2-5; clone size: many; D gene: TRBD2; CDR3 protein: CASSVDGLAGETQYF; CDR3 DNA: TGTGCCAGCAGCGTAGACGGACTAGCGGGAGAGACCCAGTACTTC